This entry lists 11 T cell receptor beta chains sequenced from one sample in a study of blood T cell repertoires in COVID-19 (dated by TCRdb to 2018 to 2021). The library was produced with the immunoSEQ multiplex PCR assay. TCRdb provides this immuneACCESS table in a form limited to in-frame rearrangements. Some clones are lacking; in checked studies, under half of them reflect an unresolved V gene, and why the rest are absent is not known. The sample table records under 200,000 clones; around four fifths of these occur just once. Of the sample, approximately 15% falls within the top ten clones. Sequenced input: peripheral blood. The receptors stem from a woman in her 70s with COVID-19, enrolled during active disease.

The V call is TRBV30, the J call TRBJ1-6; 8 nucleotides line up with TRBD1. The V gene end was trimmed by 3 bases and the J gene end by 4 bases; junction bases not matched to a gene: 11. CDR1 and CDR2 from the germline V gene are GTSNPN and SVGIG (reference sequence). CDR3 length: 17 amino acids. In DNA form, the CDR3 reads TGTGCCTGGAGCCGACAGGGGCCTGCCTTTTATAATTCACCCCTCCACTTT. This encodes CAWSRQGPAFYNSPLHF.

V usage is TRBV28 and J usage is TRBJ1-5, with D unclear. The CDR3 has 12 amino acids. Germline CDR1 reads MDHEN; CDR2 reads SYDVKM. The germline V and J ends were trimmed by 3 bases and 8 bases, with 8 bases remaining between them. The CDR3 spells CASSFRQKPQHF. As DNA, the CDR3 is TGTGCCAGCAGTTTCAGGCAGAAGCCCCAGCATTTT.

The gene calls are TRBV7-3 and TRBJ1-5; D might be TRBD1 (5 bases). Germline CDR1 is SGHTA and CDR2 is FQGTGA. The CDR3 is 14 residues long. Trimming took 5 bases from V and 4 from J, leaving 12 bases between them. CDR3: CASSATAHNQPQHF. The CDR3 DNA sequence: TGTGCCAGCAGCGCGACAGCCCATAATCAGCCCCAGCATTTT.

The CDR3 DNA follows: TGTGCCAGCAGCGAACAGGGGGCAGGCACTGAAGCTTTCTTT. It is translated as CASSEQGAGTEAFF. The genes are TRBV13 and TRBJ1-1, with 9 nucleotides matching TRBD1. The CDR3 runs to 14 residues. Germline CDR1 reads PRHDT; CDR2 reads FYEKMQ (reference sequence). After removal of 5 bases from V and 4 bases from J, the junction contained 5 bases not matched to a gene.

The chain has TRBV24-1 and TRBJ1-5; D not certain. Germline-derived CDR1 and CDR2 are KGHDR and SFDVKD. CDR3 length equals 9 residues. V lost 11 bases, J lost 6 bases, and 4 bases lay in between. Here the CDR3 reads CASGQPQHF. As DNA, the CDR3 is TGTGCCAGCGGTCAGCCCCAGCATTTT.

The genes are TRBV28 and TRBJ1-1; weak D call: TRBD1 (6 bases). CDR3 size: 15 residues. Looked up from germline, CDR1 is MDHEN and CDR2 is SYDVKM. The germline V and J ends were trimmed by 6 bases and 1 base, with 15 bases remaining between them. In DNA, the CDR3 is TGTGCCAGCAGCTCCCTCCTACAGGGGAACACTGAAGCTTTCTTT. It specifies CASSSLLQGNTEAFF.

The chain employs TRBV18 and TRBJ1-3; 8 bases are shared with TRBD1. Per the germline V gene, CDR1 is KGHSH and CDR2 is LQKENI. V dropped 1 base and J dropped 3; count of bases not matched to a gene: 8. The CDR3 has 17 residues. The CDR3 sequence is CASSPQPSGQGGNTIYF. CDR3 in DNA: TGTGCCAGCTCACCACAACCCTCCGGACAGGGTGGAAACACCATATATTTT.

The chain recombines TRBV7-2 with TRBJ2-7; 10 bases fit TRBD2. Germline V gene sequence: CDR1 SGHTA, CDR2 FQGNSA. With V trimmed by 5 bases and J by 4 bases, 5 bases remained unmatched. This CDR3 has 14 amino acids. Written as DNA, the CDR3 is TGTGCCAGCAGCGCCACTAGCGGGAATTACGAGCAGTACTTC. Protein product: CASSATSGNYEQYF. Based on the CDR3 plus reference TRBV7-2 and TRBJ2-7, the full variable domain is GAGVSQSPSNKVTEKGKDVELRCDPISGHTALYWYRQSLGQGLEFLIYFQGNSAPDKSGLPSDRFSAERTGGSVSTLTIQRTQQEDSAVYLCASSATSGNYEQYFGPGTRLTVT.

The CDR3 DNA follows: TGTGCCAGCAGCAAGCGGGGGCAATCCTACAATGAGCAGTTCTTC. Protein: CASSKRGQSYNEQFF. The chain joins TRBV11-3 to TRBJ2-1; TRBD2 agrees at 8 bases. There are 15 residues in the CDR3. The germline V gene encodes CDR1 SGHNT and CDR2 YENEEA. J gave up 1 base and V 5 bases, and 4 bases lay outside the gene matches.

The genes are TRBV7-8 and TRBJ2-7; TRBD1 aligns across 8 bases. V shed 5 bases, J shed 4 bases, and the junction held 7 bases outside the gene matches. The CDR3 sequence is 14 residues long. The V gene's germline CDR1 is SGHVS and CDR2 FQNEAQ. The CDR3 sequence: CASSRDRGSYEQYF. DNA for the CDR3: TGTGCCAGCAGCCGAGACAGGGGCTCGTACGAGCAGTACTTC.

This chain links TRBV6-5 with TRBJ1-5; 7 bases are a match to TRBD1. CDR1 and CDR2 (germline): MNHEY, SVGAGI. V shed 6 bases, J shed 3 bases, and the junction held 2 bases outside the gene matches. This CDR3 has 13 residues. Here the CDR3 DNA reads TGTGCCAGCAGAGGGACAGTCAATCAGCCCCAGCATTTT. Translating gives CASRGTVNQPQHF.